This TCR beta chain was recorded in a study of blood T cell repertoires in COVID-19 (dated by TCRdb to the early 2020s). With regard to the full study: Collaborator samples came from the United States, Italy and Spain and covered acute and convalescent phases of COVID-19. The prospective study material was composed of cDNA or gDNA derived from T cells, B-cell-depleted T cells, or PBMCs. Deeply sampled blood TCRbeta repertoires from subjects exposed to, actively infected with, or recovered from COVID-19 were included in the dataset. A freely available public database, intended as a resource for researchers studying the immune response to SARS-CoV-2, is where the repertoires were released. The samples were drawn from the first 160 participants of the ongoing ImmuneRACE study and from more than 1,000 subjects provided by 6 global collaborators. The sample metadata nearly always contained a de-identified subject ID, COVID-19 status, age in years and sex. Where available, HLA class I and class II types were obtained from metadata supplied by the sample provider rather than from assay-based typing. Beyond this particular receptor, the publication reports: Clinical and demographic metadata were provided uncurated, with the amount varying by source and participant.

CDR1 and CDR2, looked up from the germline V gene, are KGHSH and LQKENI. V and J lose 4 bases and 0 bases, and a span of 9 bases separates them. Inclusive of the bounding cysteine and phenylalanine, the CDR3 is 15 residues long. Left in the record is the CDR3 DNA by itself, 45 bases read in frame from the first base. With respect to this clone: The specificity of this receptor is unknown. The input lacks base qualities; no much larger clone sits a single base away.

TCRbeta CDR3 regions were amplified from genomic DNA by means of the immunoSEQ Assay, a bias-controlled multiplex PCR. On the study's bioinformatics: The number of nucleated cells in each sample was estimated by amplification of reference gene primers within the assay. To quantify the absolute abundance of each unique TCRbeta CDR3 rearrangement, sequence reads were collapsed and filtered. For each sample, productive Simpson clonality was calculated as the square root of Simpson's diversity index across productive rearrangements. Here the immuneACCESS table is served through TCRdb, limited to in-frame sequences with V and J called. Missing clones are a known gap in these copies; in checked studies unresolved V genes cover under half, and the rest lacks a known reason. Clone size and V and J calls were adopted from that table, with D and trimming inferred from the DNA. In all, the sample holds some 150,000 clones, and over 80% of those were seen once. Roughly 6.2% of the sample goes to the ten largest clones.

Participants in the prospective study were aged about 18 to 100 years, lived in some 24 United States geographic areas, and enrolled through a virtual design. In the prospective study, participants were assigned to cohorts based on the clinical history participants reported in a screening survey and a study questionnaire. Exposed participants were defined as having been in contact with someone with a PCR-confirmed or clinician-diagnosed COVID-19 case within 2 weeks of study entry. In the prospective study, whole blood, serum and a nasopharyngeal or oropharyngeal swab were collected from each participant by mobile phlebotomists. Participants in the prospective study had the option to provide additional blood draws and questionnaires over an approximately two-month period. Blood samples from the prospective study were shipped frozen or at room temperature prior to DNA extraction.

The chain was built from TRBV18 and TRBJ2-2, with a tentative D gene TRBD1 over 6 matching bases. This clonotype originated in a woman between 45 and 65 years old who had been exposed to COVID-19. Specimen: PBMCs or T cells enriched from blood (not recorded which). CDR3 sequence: CASSLGQTNTGELFF. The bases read TGTGCCAGCTCACTTGGACAGACGAACACCGGGGAGCTGTTTTTT. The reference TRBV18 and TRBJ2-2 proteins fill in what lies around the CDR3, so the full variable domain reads NAGVMQNPRHLVRRRGQEARLRCSPMKGHSHVYWYRQLPEEGLKFMVYLQKENIIDESGMPKERFSAEFPKEGPSILRIQQVVRGDSAAYFCASSLGQTNTGELFFGEGSRLTVL.